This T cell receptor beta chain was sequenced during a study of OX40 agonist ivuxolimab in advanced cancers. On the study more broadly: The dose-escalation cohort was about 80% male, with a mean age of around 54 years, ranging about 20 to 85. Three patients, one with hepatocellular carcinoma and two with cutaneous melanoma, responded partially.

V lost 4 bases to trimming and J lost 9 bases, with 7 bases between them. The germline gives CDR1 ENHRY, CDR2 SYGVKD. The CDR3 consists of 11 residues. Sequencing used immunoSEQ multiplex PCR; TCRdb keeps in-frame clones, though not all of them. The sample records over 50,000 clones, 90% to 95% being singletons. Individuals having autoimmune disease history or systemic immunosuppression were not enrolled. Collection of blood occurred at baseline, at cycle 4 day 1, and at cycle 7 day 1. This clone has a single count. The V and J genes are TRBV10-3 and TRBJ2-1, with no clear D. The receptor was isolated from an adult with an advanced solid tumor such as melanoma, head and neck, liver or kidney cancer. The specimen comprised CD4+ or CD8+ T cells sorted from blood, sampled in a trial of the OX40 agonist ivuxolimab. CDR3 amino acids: CAISANSEQFF. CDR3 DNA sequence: TGTGCCATCAGTGCCAATAGTGAGCAGTTCTTC.